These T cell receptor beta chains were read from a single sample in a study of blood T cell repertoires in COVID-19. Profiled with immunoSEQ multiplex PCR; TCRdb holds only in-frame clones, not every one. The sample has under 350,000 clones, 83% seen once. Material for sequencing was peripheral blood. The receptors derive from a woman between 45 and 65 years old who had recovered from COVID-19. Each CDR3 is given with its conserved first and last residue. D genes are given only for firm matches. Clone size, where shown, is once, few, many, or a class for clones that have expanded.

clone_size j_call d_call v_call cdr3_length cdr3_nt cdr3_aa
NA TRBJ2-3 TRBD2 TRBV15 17 TGTGCCACCAGCAGGCCTAGCGGACCCTCTAGCACAGATACGCAGTATTTT CATSRPSGPSSTDTQYF
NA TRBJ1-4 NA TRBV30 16 TGTGCCTGTCCGACGGACAGTCTCGCGACTAATGAAAAACTGTTTTTT CACPTDSLATNEKLFF
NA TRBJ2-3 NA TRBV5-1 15 TGCGCCAGCAGCTTGGAGAGGCCTCGGGGAGATACGCAGTATTTT CASSLERPRGDTQYF
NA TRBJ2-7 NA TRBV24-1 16 TGTGCCACCAGTGATTTGGGGGCTAGAGGAACCTACGAGCAGTACTTC CATSDLGARGTYEQYF
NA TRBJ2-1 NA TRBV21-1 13 TGTGCCAGCAGCAAAGCGGTTCGGGAAAAGCAGTTCTTC CASSKAVREKQFF
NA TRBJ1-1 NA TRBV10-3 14 TGTGCCATCAGTGAGAATATCGGGAACACTGAAGCTTTCTTT CAISENIGNTEAFF
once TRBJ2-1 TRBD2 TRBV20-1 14 TGCAGTGCTAGTGGAGCGGGACCTTACAATGAGCAGTTCTTC CSASGAGPYNEQFF
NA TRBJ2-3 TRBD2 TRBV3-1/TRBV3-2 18 TGTGCCAGCAGCCAAGAAAAGGCCCTAGCGGGAGGGCTGGATACGCAGTATTTT CASSQEKALAGGLDTQYF
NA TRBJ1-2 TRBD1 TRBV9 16 TGTGCCAGCAGCCCCTTTTCAACAGGGGGCACCTATGGCTACACCTTC CASSPFSTGGTYGYTF
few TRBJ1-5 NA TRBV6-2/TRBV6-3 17 TGTGCCAGCAGCAAAATCCACAGGGTAGGGAGCAATCAGCCCCAGCATTTT CASSKIHRVGSNQPQHF
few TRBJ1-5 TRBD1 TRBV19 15 TGTGCCAGTACCCCAGAAGGGACAGGGAATCAGCCCCAGCATTTT CASTPEGTGNQPQHF
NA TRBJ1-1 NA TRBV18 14 TGTGCCAGCTCACCACCCGCCAGCGGGGTTGAAGCTTTCTTT CASSPPASGVEAFF
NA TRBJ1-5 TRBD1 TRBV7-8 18 TGTGCCAGCAGCTTAAGGCCACGACAGGGGGCATTTTATCAGCCCCAGCATTTT CASSLRPRQGAFYQPQHF
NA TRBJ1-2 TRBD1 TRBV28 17 TGTGCCAGCAGTTTCGTGACAGGGGCCTATGTGGGCCATGGCTACACCTTC CASSFVTGAYVGHGYTF
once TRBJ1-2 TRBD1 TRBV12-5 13 TGTGCTAGTGGTAAGGGACAGGGGGACGGCTACACCTTC CASGKGQGDGYTF
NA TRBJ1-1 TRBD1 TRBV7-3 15 TGTGCCAGCAGCCCCACTACAGGGGCAAGAACTGAAGCTTTCTTT CASSPTTGARTEAFF
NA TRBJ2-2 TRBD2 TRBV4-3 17 TGCGCCAGCAGCCAAGATCCACGGGGGGGGAACACCGGGGAGCTGTTTTTT CASSQDPRGGNTGELFF
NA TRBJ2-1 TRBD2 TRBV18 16 TGTGCCAGCTCACCACCCGCTAGCGGGGGGGCTGGGGAGCAGTTCTTC CASSPPASGGAGEQFF
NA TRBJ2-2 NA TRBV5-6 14 TGTGCCAGCAGGGAACGGGGGAATACCGGGGAGCTGTTTTTT CASRERGNTGELFF
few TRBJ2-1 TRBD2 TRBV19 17 TGTGCCAGTAGTCCTAACCGCCTAGCGGGAGTCTACAATGAGCAGTTCTTC CASSPNRLAGVYNEQFF
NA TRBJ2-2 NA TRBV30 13 TGTGCCTGGAAAGAACAGTCAACCGGGGAGCTGTTTTTT CAWKEQSTGELFF
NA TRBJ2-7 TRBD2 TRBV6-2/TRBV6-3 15 TGTGCCAGCAGTAATCTAGCGGGGGGGATCTACGAGCAGTACTTC CASSNLAGGIYEQYF
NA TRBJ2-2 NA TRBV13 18 TGTGCCAGCAGCCTATCCGTACTAGCCGGAGCATACACCGGGGAGCTGTTTTTT CASSLSVLAGAYTGELFF
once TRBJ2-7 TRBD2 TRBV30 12 TGTGCCTGGAGTAGGGGACTAGCGGGGCATCCTTTC CAWSRGLAGHPF
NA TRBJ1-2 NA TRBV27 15 TGTGCCAGCTATCGGGCCGGGGGGGGCGTGCATGGCTACACCTTC CASYRAGGGVHGYTF
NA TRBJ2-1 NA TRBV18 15 TGTGCCAGCTCACCGCATCATGGCCCTTTAAATGAGCAGTTCTTC CASSPHHGPLNEQFF
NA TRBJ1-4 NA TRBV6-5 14 TGTGCCAGCAGTCCCCGGGCCGGGGGTGAAAAACTGTTTTTT CASSPRAGGEKLFF
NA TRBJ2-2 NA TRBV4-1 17 TGCGCCAGCAGCCAAGATACCAGGGGAAGGCGAACCGGGGAGCTGTTTTTT CASSQDTRGRRTGELFF
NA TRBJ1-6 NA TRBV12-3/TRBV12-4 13 TGTGCCAGCAGCCGACAGGCAAATTCACCCCTCCACTTT CASSRQANSPLHF
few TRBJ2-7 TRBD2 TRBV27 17 TGTGCCAGCGCTACGCGGACTAGCGGGAGGCCTAGCTACGAGCAGTACTTC CASATRTSGRPSYEQYF
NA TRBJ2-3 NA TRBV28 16 TGTGCCAGCAGTCCCAGGGGGAGCGGGCGCACAGATACGCAGTATTTT CASSPRGSGRTDTQYF
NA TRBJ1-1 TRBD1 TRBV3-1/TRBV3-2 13 TGTGCCAGCACGGACAGGAGGAACACTGAAGCTTTCTTT CASTDRRNTEAFF
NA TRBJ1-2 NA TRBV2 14 TGTGCCAGCAGTGAGCTACGGTCTAACTATGGCTACACCTTC CASSELRSNYGYTF
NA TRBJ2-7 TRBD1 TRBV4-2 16 TGTGCCAGCAGCCAAGATCGCGGGACAGGGAACTACGAGCAGTACTTC CASSQDRGTGNYEQYF
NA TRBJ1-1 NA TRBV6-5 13 TGTGCCAGCGCACACAGGTCGAACACTGAAGCTTTCTTT CASAHRSNTEAFF
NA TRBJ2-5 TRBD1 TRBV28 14 TGTGCCAGCAACCCCGTGGACAGGGATGAGACCCAGTACTTC CASNPVDRDETQYF
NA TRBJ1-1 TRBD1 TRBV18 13 TGTGCCAGCTCACGGGACAGTAACACTGAAGCTTTCTTT CASSRDSNTEAFF
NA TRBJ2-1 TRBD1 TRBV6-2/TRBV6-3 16 TGTGCCAGCAGTTACGGCCGGGACAGTCTTTACAATGAGCAGTTCTTC CASSYGRDSLYNEQFF
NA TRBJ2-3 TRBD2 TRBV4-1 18 TGCGCCAGCAGCCAAGATACAACTAGCGGGGGCACCACAGATACGCAGTATTTT CASSQDTTSGGTTDTQYF
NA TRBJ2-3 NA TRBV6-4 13 TGTGCCAGCAGTGACGAGTTAGCGGATCCCCCGTATTTT CASSDELADPPYF
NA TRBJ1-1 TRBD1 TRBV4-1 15 TGCGCCAGCAGGGGAGGACAGGGGGCTGTCACTGAAGCTTTCTTT CASRGGQGAVTEAFF
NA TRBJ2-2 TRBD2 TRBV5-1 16 TGCGCCAGCAGCTTGGATGCGGGGGGGCTGACCGGGGAGCTGTTTTTT CASSLDAGGLTGELFF
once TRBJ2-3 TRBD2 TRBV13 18 TGTGCCAGCAGCCGGACTAGCGGGAGGGTTGTTGGCACAGATACGCAGTATTTT CASSRTSGRVVGTDTQYF
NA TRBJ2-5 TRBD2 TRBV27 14 TGTGCCAGCAGACTAGCGGGGGTCCAAGAGACCCAGTACTTC CASRLAGVQETQYF
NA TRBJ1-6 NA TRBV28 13 TGTGCCAGCAGTTTCGTCGGTAATTCACCCCTCCACTTT CASSFVGNSPLHF
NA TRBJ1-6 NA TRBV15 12 TGTGCCACCAGCGAGAGAAATTCACCCCTCCACTTT CATSERNSPLHF
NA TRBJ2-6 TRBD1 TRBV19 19 TGTGCCAGTAGTATAGAGGCGACAGGGGCCTCCTCTGGGGCCAACGTCCTGACTTTC CASSIEATGASSGANVLTF
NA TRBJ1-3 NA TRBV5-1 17 TGCGCCAGCAGCTTGGCTCGGGACACCTTCTCTGGAAACACCATATATTTT CASSLARDTFSGNTIYF
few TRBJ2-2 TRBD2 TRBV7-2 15 TGTGCCAGCAGCTTGCGGGGGGCCAACACCGGGGAGCTGTTTTTT CASSLRGANTGELFF
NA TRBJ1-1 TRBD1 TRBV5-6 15 TGTGCCAGCAGCTGGACAGGGAACAAGGACACTGAAGCTTTCTTT CASSWTGNKDTEAFF
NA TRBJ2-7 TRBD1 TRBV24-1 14 TGTGCCACCGCTCCGGGACAGGGACTCTACGAGCAGTACTTC CATAPGQGLYEQYF
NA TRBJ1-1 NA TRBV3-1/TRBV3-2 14 TGTGCCAGCAGCCGGAGTGGCCCGTACACTGAAGCTTTCTTT CASSRSGPYTEAFF